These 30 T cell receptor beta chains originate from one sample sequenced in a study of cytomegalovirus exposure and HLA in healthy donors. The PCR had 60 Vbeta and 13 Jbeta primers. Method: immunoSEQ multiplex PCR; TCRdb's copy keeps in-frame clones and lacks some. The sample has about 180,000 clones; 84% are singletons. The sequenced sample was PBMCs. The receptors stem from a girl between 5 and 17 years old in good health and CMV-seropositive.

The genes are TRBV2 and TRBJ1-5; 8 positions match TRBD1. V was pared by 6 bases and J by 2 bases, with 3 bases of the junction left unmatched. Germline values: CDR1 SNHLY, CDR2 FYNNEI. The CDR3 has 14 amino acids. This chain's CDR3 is CASRPGQGNQPQHF. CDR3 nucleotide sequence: TGTGCCAGCAGGCCGGGACAGGGCAATCAGCCCCAGCATTTT. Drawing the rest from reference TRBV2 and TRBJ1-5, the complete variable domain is EPEVTQTPSHQVTQMGQEVILRCVPISNHLYFYWYRQILGQKVEFLVSFYNNEISEKSEIFDDQFSVERPDGSNFTLKIRSTKLEDSAMYFCASRPGQGNQPQHFGDGTRLSIL.

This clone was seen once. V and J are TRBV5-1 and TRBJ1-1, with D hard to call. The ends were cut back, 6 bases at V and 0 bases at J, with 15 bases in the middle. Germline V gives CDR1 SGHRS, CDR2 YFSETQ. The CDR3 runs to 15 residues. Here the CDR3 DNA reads TGCGCCAGCACCGATTCGGGAGACCTGAACACTGAAGCTTTCTTT. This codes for CASTDSGDLNTEAFF.

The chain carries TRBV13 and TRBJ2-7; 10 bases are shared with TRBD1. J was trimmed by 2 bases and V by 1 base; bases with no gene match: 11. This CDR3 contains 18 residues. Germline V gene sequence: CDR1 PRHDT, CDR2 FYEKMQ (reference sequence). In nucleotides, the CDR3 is TGTGCCAGCAGCTTAGAGGGGTACCCGGGACAGGGGCCCTACGAGCAGTACTTC. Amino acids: CASSLEGYPGQGPYEQYF.

The CDR3 reads CASSIVAILSGANVLTF. In nucleotides, the CDR3 is TGTGCCAGTAGTATAGTGGCCATCCTCTCTGGGGCCAACGTCCTGACTTTC. The chain recombines TRBV19 with TRBJ2-6; D is uncertain. This CDR3 is 17 amino acids long. Germline lookup yields CDR1 LNHDA and CDR2 SQIVND (reference sequence). Trimming shortened V by 1 base and J by 0 bases, and 10 bases separated the two germline ends.

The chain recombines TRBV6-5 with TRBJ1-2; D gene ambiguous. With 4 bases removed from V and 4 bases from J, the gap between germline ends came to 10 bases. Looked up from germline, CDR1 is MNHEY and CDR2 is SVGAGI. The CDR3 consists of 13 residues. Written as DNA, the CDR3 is TGTGCCAGCAGTTTACAGATGCTCTATGGCTACACCTTC. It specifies CASSLQMLYGYTF.

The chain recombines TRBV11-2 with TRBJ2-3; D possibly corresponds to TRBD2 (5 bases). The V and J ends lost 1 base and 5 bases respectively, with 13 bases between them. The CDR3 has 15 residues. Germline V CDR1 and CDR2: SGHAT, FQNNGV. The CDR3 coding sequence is TGTGCCAGCAGCTTAGTTATGGACTCCCAAGATACGCAGTATTTT. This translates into CASSLVMDSQDTQYF.

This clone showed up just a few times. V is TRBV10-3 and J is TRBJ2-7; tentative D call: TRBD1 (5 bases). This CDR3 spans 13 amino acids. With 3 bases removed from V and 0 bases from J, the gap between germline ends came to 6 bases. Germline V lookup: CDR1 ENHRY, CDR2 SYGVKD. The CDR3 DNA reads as TGTGCCATCAGTGAAAGGGGCTCCTACGAGCAGTACTTC. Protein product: CAISERGSYEQYF.

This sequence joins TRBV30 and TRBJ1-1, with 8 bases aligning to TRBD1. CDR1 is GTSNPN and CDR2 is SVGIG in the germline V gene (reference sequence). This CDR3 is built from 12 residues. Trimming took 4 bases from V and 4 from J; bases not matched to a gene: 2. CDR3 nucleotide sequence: TGTGCCTGGAATACAGGGGGCACTGAAGCTTTCTTT. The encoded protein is CAWNTGGTEAFF.

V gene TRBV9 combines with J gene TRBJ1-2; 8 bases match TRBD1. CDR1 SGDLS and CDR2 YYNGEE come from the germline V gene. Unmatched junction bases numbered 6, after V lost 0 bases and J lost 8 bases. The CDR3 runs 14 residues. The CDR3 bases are TGTGCCAGCAGCGTAGGTCCACAGGGGGGGGGCTACACCTTC. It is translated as CASSVGPQGGGYTF.

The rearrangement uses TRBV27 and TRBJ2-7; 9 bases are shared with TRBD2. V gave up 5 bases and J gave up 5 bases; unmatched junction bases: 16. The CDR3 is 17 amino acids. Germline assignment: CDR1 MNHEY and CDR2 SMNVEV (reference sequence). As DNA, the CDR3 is TGTGCCAGCAGTCCCATCGCGGGGGGGGGAGTAGGGGACGAGCAGTACTTC. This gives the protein CASSPIAGGGVGDEQYF.

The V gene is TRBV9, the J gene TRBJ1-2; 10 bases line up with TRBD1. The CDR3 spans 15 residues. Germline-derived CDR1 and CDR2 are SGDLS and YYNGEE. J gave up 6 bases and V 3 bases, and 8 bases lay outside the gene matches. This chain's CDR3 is CASSAPDRGRDGYTF. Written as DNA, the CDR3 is TGTGCCAGCAGCGCCCCTGACAGGGGGCGAGATGGCTACACCTTC.

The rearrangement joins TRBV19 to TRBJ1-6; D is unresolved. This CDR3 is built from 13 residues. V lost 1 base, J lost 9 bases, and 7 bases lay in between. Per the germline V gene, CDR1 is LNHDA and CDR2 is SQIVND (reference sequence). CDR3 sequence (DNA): TGTGCCAGTAGTATAGGGGGAGCTTCACCCCTCCACTTT. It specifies CASSIGGASPLHF.

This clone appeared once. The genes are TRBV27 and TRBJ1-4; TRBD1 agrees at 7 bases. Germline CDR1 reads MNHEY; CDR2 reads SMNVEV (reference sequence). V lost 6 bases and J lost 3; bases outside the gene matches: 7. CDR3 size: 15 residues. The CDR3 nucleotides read TGTGCCAGCAGAGCCTTCGACAGGGCTAATGAAAAACTGTTTTTT. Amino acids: CASRAFDRANEKLFF. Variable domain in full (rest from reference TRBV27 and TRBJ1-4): EAQVTQNPRYLITVTGKKLTVTCSQNMNHEYMSWYRQDPGLGLRQIYYSMNVEVTDKGDVPEGYKVSRKEKRNFPLILESPSPNQTSLYFCASRAFDRANEKLFFGSGTQLSVL.

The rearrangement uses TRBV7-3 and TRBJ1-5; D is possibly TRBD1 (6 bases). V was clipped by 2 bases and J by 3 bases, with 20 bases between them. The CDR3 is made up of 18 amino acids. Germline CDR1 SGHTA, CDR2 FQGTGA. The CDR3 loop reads CASSLPILRQEYNQPQHF. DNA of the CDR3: TGTGCCAGCAGCTTACCCATTCTTCGACAGGAGTACAATCAGCCCCAGCATTTT.

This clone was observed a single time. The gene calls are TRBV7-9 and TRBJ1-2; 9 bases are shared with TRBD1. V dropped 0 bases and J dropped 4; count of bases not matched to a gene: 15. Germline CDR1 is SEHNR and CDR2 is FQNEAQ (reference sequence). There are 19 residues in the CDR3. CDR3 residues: CASSLAGQDRGGVRYGYTF. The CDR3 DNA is TGTGCCAGCAGCTTAGCCGGTCAGGACAGGGGCGGGGTCCGCTATGGCTACACCTTC.

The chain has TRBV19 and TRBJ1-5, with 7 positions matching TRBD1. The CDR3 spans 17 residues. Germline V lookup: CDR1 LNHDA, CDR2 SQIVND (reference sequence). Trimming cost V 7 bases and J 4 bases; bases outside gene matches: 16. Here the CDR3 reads CASTPGVQGMRNQPQHF. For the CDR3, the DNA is TGTGCCAGTACCCCCGGGGTACAGGGGATGCGGAATCAGCCCCAGCATTTT.

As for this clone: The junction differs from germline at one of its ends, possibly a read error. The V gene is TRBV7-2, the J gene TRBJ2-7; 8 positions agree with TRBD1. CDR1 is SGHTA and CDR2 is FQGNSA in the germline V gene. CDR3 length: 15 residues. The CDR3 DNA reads TGTGCCGGCAGCCTCCTGACAGGGGCTAGCTACGAGCAGTACTTC. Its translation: CAGSLLTGASYEQYF.

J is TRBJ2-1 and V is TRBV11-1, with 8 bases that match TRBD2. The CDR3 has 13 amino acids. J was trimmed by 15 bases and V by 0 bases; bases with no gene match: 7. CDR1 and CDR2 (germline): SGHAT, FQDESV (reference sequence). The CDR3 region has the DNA TGTGCCAGCAGCTTAGCGTCGGCGGGGGGTTGGTTCTTC. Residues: CASSLASAGGWFF.

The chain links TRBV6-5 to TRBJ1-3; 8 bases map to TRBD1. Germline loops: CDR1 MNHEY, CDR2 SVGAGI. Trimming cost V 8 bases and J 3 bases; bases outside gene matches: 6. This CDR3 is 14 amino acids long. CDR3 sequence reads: CASEPGGVGNTIYF. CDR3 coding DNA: TGTGCCAGCGAACCAGGGGGCGTTGGAAACACCATATATTTT.

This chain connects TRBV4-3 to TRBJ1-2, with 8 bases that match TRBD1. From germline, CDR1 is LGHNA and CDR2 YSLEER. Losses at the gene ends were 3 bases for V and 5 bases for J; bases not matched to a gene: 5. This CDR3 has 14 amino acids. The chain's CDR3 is CASSQTGQEYGYTF. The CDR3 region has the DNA TGCGCCAGCAGCCAGACGGGACAGGAGTATGGCTACACCTTC.

Here the CDR3 DNA reads TGTGCCAGCAGCCAGGATGGGACTAGCGGGATCCTCCGCTCCTACGAGCAGTACTTC. Amino acids: CASSQDGTSGILRSYEQYF. This sequence joins TRBV4-2 and TRBJ2-7; the match to TRBD2 covers 13 bases. The CDR3 contains 19 residues. CDR1 is LGHNA and CDR2 is YNFKEQ in the germline V gene. V shed 3 bases and J 0 bases; nucleotides not matched to a gene: 11.

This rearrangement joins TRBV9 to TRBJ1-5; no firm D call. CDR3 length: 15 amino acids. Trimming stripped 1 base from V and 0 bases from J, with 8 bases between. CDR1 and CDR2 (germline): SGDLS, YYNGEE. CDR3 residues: CASSVTSDSNQPQHF. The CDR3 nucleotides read TGTGCCAGCAGCGTAACCAGTGATAGCAATCAGCCCCAGCATTTT.

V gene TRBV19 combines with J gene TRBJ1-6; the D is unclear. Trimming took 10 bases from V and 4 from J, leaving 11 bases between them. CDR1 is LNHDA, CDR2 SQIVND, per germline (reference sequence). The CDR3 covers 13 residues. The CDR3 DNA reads TGTGCCACTCGGTCTATTTATAATTCACCCCTCCACTTT. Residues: CATRSIYNSPLHF. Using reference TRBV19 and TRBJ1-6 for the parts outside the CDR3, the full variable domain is DGGITQSPKYLFRKEGQNVTLSCEQNLNHDAMYWYRQDPGQGLRLIYYSQIVNDFQKGDIAEGYSVSREKKESFPLTVTSAQKNPTAFYLCATRSIYNSPLHFGNGTRLTVT.

This chain's CDR3 is CASSGGGGVWNTEAFF. As DNA, the CDR3 is TGTGCCAGCAGCGGCGGAGGTGGGGTTTGGAACACTGAAGCTTTCTTT. The rearrangement uses TRBV5-4 and TRBJ1-1; D is undetermined. This CDR3 is built from 16 residues. Germline values: CDR1 SGHNT, CDR2 YYREEE (reference sequence). The V and J ends lost 4 bases and 1 base respectively, with 17 bases between them.

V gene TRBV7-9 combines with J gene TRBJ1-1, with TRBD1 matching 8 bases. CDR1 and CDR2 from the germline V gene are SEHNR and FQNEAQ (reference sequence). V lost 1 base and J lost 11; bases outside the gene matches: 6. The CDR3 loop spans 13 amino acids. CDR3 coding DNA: TGTGCCAGCAGCTTAGTTGACAGGGGTATGGCTTTCTTT. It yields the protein CASSLVDRGMAFF.

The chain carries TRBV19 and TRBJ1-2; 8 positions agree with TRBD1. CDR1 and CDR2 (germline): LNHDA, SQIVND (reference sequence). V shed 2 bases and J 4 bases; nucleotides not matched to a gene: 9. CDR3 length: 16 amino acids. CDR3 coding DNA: TGTGCCAGTAGTATACGAGGACAGGGCTGGAGCTATGGCTACACCTTC. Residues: CASSIRGQGWSYGYTF. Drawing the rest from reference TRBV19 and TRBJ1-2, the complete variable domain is DGGITQSPKYLFRKEGQNVTLSCEQNLNHDAMYWYRQDPGQGLRLIYYSQIVNDFQKGDIAEGYSVSREKKESFPLTVTSAQKNPTAFYLCASSIRGQGWSYGYTFGSGTRLTVV.

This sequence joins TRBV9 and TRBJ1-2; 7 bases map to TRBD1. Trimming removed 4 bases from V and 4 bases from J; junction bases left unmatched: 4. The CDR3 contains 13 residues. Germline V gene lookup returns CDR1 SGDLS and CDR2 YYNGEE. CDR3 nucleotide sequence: TGTGCCAGCAGCCCAGGGGACAGCTATGGCTACACCTTC. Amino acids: CASSPGDSYGYTF.

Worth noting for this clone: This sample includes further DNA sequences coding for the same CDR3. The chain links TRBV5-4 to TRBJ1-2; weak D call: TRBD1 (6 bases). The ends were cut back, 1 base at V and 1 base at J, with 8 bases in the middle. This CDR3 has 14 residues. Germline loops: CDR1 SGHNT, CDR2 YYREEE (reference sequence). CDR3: CASSLRTVNYGYTF. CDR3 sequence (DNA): TGTGCCAGCAGCTTGAGGACAGTTAACTATGGCTACACCTTC.

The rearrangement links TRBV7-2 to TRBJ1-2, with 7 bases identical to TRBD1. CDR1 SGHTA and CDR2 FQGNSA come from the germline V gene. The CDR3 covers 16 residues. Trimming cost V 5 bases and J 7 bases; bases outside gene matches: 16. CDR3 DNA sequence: TGTGCCAGCAGCGCGGGACAAAGGGACAGTCGGGCTGGCTACACCTTC. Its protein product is CASSAGQRDSRAGYTF.

In DNA, the CDR3 is TGTGCCAGCAGCCAAGGGGGGAGGGGGGCGAGCACAGATACGCAGTATTTT. Protein: CASSQGGRGASTDTQYF. V and J are TRBV4-2 and TRBJ2-3, with D possibly TRBD2 on 7 matching bases. Trimming stripped 1 base from V and 0 bases from J, with 14 bases between. CDR3 size: 17 residues. Germline loops: CDR1 LGHNA, CDR2 YNFKEQ.